This T cell receptor beta chain emerged from a study of early T cells in non-severe SARS-CoV-2 infection. Study as a whole: Sequenced bulk RNA came from whole blood that was unsorted, and chains were unpaired. Findings of the study overall: Clonotype matching in VDJdb favored anti-spike CD8 responses and did not capture private and CD4 specificities.

This clonotype has ten or more counts. Its specificity is not known. The CDR3 loop spans 17 amino acids. Germline CDR1 is DFQATT and CDR2 is SNEGSKA (reference sequence). The junction had 14 bases not matched to a gene; V was cut back by 3 bases and J by 7 bases. Attached unique molecular identifiers marked individual cDNA molecules. TCRdb re-analysed the 5' RACE reads in MiXCR, keeping a single row per CDR3 protein. The data show about 64,000 distinct CDR3 sequences, roughly 12% seen once. The input for sequencing was whole blood, taken at baseline. This chain joins TRBV20-1 and TRBJ2-2; 10 nucleotides align to TRBD2. This clonotype was obtained from an adult who was a healthcare worker with PCR-confirmed SARS-CoV-2 infection or an uninfected control (not recorded which). The CDR3 reads CSASSMVSGRKGGELFF. The CDR3 DNA reads as TGCAGTGCTAGTTCAATGGTTAGCGGGAGGAAAGGCGGGGAGCTGTTTTTT.